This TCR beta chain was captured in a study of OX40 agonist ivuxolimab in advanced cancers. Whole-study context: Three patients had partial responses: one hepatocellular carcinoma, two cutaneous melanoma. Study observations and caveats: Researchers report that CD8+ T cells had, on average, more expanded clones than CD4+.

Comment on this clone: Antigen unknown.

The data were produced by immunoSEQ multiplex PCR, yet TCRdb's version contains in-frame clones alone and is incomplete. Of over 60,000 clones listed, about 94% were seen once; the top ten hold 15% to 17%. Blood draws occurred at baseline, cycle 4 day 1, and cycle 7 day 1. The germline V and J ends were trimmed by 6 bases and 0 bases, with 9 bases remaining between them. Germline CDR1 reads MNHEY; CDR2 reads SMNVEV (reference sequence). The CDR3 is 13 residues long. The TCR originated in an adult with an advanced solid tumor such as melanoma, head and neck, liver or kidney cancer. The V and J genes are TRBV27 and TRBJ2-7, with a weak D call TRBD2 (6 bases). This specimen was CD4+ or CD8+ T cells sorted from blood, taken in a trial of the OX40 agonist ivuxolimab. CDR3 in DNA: TGTGCCAGCAGGGGAGGTAGCTCCTACGAGCAGTACTTC. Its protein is CASRGGSSYEQYF.